The 19 T cell receptor beta chains below were found in one sample sequenced in a study of regulatory T cells in long-lasting Graves disease. Time point: newly diagnosed GD, antithyroid drugs for less than 3 months. RNA isolated from PBMCs was used to make the TCR library. Relying on iRepertoire HTBI primers and Arm-PCR of CDR3 regions, the team built TCR beta libraries. TCRdb analysed the multiplex PCR reads with MiXCR anew, one entry per CDR3 protein. This table holds some 400,000 distinct CDR3 sequences, 15% found once. The same sample was also studied in work on T cells in Graves' hyperthyroidism and ophthalmopathy.

Sequenced material: peripheral blood mononuclear cells (PBMCs), taken at new diagnosis, from a patient treated with antithyroid drugs. These TCRs come from a woman aged 30 to 39 with Graves disease.

The sample holds many counts of this clonotype. The chain recombines TRBV12-3 or TRBV12-4 with TRBJ2-7; 8 bases align to TRBD2. The CDR3 covers 14 residues. Trimming removed 5 bases from V and 4 bases from J; junction bases left unmatched: 7. CDR3 nucleotides: TGTGCCAGCAGTCCATCTAGCGGGCGTTACGAGCAGTACTTC. This translates into CASSPSSGRYEQYF.

This clonotype was counted between two and nine times. The chain recombines TRBV28 with TRBJ2-3, with 8 bases matching TRBD2. J gave up 6 bases and V 2 bases, and 4 bases lay outside the gene matches. Germline loops: CDR1 MDHEN, CDR2 SYDVKM. The length of the CDR3 is 14 residues. This CDR3 is CASSLPKREDTQYF. The CDR3 DNA follows: TGTGCCAGCAGTTTACCCAAGCGGGAGGATACGCAGTATTTT.

To note about this clonotype: Given a much more abundant clone one base away, this may be a read error. V gene TRBV13 combines with J gene TRBJ2-5, with 10 bases aligning to TRBD2. The CDR3 spans 18 residues. V lost 6 bases and J lost 0; bases outside the gene matches: 13. Germline V CDR1 and CDR2: PRHDT, FYEKMQ (reference sequence). The CDR3 nucleotides read TGTGCCAGCAGACTTGGGACTAGCGCACTCTCCCACCAAGAGACCCAGTACTTC. Translated: CASRLGTSALSHQETQYF. Supplemented by reference TRBV13 and TRBJ2-5, the full variable domain reads AAGVIQSPRHLIKEKRETATLKCYPIPRHDTVYWYQQGPGQDPQFLISFYEKMQSDKGSIPDRFSAQQFSDYHSELNMSSLELGDSALYFCASRLGTSALSHQETQYFGPGTRLLVL.

This clonotype has a count of ten or more. The chain links TRBV2 to TRBJ2-4; D may be TRBD2 (6 bases). CDR3 length: 15 residues. V lost 7 bases, J lost 9 bases, and 22 bases lay in between. From germline, CDR1 is SNHLY and CDR2 FYNNEI. CDR3 amino acids: CASNGGAGTWGIQYF. The CDR3 coding sequence is TGTGCCAGCAATGGAGGGGCAGGGACGTGGGGCATTCAGTACTTC.

In this sample, this clonotype turned up many times. This rearrangement joins TRBV30 to TRBJ2-5; D might be TRBD1 (6 bases). Germline CDR1 and CDR2: GTSNPN and SVGIG (reference sequence). There are 14 residues in the CDR3. The ends were cut back, 4 bases at V and 8 bases at J, with 20 bases in the middle. The CDR3, as DNA: TGTGCCTGGAAACAGGGTCCGCGAACGGAAACCCAGTACTTC. This sequence encodes CAWKQGPRTETQYF.

This clonotype was counted ten times or more. The V gene is TRBV7-8, the J gene TRBJ1-1; TRBD1 might be the D (6 bases). Germline V gives CDR1 SGHVS, CDR2 FQNEAQ. V was shortened by 5 bases and J by 4 bases, with 17 bases between the two germline ends. The CDR3 spans 15 residues. The CDR3 DNA sequence: TGTGCCAGCAGCACCCAAACAGGGCTGAGCACTGAAGCTTTCTTT. It is translated as CASSTQTGLSTEAFF.

This clonotype was found many times. The J gene is TRBJ2-7, the V gene TRBV7-9; maybe TRBD2 (5 bases). The germline V gene has CDR1 SEHNR and CDR2 FQNEAQ (reference sequence). The V gene lost 2 bases and the J gene lost 4 bases, with 9 bases spanning the gap. CDR3 length: 13 residues. CDR3 coding DNA: TGTGCCAGCAGCTTACGGACTGTTTACGAGCAGTACTTC. Encoded protein: CASSLRTVYEQYF.

The V call is TRBV9, the J call TRBJ2-1; a possible D gene is TRBD2 (6 bases). This CDR3 has 13 amino acids. V was pared by 4 bases and J by 10 bases, with 15 bases between. Germline V gene lookup returns CDR1 SGDLS and CDR2 YYNGEE. The CDR3 nucleotides are TGTGCCAGCAGCCCCAACGGGGAGGACGAGCAGTTCTTC. Its protein product is CASSPNGEDEQFF.

This chain links TRBV2 with TRBJ2-3; 7 positions agree with TRBD2. CDR3 length: 14 amino acids. Trimming took 6 bases from V and 1 from J; bases not matched to a gene: 4. The V gene's germline CDR1 is SNHLY and CDR2 FYNNEI. The CDR3 coding sequence is TGTGCCAGCAGGGATACTAGCGGCACAGATACGCAGTATTTT. Translation: CASRDTSGTDTQYF.

The sample holds many counts of this clonotype. The chain joins TRBV24-1 to TRBJ2-7; a weak D match, TRBD1 (6 bases). V dropped 3 bases and J dropped 1 base, with 18 bases sitting between them. The CDR3 has 17 amino acids. Per the germline V gene, CDR1 is KGHDR and CDR2 is SFDVKD. The CDR3 DNA reads as TGTGCCACCAGTGATGGAAAAACAGGGCCGACTTCCTACGAGCAGTACTTC. Its protein is CATSDGKTGPTSYEQYF.

In its sample, this clonotype was seen a few times. The V call is TRBV2, the J call TRBJ1-5; weak D call: TRBD1 (5 bases). V shed 4 bases and J shed 2 bases, with 9 bases lying between them. Germline lookup yields CDR1 SNHLY and CDR2 FYNNEI. The CDR3 covers 14 residues. The DNA for the CDR3 is TGTGCCAGCAGTGCCGGCAGGGGCAATCAGCCCCAGCATTTT. This encodes CASSAGRGNQPQHF.

Many counts were recorded for this clonotype. V gene TRBV7-8 combines with J gene TRBJ1-5; possibly TRBD1 for D (6 bases). The germline V gene encodes CDR1 SGHVS and CDR2 FQNEAQ. The length of the CDR3 is 17 residues. V was trimmed by 5 bases and J by 4 bases, leaving 21 bases between them. The CDR3 bases are TGTGCCAGCAGCGAGAACAGGGTAGGAATGACGAATCAGCCCCAGCATTTT. Translating it yields CASSENRVGMTNQPQHF.

This clonotype was counted between two and nine times. The chain employs TRBV24-1 and TRBJ1-5; D unclear. CDR3 length equals 13 residues. V gave up 5 bases and J gave up 4 bases, with 8 bases separating them. Germline CDR1 KGHDR, CDR2 SFDVKD. In DNA form, the CDR3 reads TGTGCCACCAGTGGGGTCCTTAATCAGCCCCAGCATTTT. This gives the protein CATSGVLNQPQHF.

The table lists this clonotype with a few counts. A single base separates this from a much larger clone, so it may be a read error. This chain joins TRBV3-1 and TRBJ2-5; 8 nucleotides align to TRBD2. This CDR3 has 15 residues. Trimming removed 4 bases from V and 4 bases from J; junction bases left unmatched: 8. CDR1 is LGHDT, CDR2 YNNKEL, per germline (reference sequence). The CDR3 spells CASSPSGGYRETQYF. The CDR3 nucleotides are TGTGCCAGCAGCCCATCGGGGGGGTATCGAGAGACCCAGTACTTC.

The J gene is TRBJ1-5, the V gene TRBV20-1, with D possibly being TRBD1 (5 bases). V was pared by 0 bases and J by 12 bases, with 15 bases between. Looked up from germline, CDR1 is DFQATT and CDR2 is SNEGSKA (reference sequence). This CDR3 has 13 residues. CDR3 bases: TGCAGTGCTAGAGAGGGACCCGCGGCAAGCCAGCATTTT. The encoded protein is CSAREGPAASQHF.

This clonotype turned up a few times. This chain joins TRBV29-1 and TRBJ2-2, with 8 bases matching TRBD1. V gave up 5 bases and J gave up 5 bases; unmatched junction bases: 10. This CDR3 comprises 15 residues. CDR1 is SQVTM, CDR2 ANQGSEA, per germline. Here the CDR3 DNA reads TGCAGCGTTTCAGGACAGGGAGGTCGGACCGGGGAGCTGTTTTTT. Translating gives CSVSGQGGRTGELFF.

The chain carries TRBV6-1 and TRBJ2-2, with TRBD1 identical over 11 bases. The V gene's germline CDR1 is MNHNS and CDR2 SASEGT. V dropped 5 bases and J dropped 5; count of bases not matched to a gene: 7. The CDR3 consists of 16 residues. The CDR3 is CASSQSGTGGTGELFF. CDR3 nucleotide sequence: TGTGCCAGCAGTCAGTCCGGGACAGGGGGAACCGGGGAGCTGTTTTTT.

The sample holds many counts of this clonotype. The chain carries TRBV10-1 and TRBJ2-7; 8 bases map to TRBD2. The CDR3 has 12 amino acids. J was trimmed by 7 bases and V by 5 bases; bases with no gene match: 4. Germline V gene lookup returns CDR1 WNHNN and CDR2 SYGVQD (reference sequence). As DNA, the CDR3 is TGCGCCAGCAGTACGAGCGGGAGAGAGCAGTACTTC. This codes for CASSTSGREQYF.

Comment on this clonotype: This may stem from a read error, because a much larger clone lies one nucleotide away. V gene TRBV5-1 combines with J gene TRBJ2-7, with D possibly being TRBD2 (6 bases). Looked up from germline, CDR1 is SGHRS and CDR2 is YFSETQ. The CDR3 has 14 residues. Trimming stripped 2 bases from V and 5 bases from J, with 14 bases between. The CDR3 loop reads CASSFVSDYNEQYF. CDR3 in DNA: TGCGCCAGCAGCTTCGTATCGGACTACAACGAGCAGTACTTC.